A single sample is the source of the 22 T cell receptor beta chains below, sequenced in a study of CD8 T cells in ankylosing spondylitis. From the 5' RACE reads, TCRdb called clonotypes with MiXCR, one entry per CDR3 protein. The top ten clones hold about 0.5% of a sample with 700,000 to 850,000 distinct CDR3 sequences, roughly 12% of them seen once. These TCRs are of unknown antigen specificity. Study-wide points: What appeared characteristic of ankylosing spondylitis blood was a TCR beta motif of about eight highly homologous variants.

The material sequenced was blood, either unsorted or a sorted T cell fraction (not recorded which). The origin of the receptors is a male donor with ankylosing spondylitis.

This clonotype occurred a few times. The CDR3 reads CASSQSGGGTPNTGELFF. The CDR3 bases are TGCGCCAGCAGCCAAAGTGGTGGGGGGACACCAAACACCGGGGAGCTGTTTTTT. The chain uses TRBV4-1 and TRBJ2-2, with D perhaps being TRBD1 or TRBD2 (6 bases each). Germline CDR1 MGHRA, CDR2 YSYEKL. This CDR3 region has 18 residues. The V and J ends lost 2 bases and 2 bases respectively, with 18 bases between them.

This clonotype came up a few times. The rearrangement joins TRBV20-1 to TRBJ1-6; D is unclear. Deletions cut 6 bases from V and 0 bases from J, with 9 bases between. The CDR3 contains 14 residues. The germline CDR1 and CDR2 sequences are DFQATT and SNEGSKA (reference sequence). The CDR3 region is CSAEEFSYNSPLHF. CDR3 DNA sequence: TGCAGTGCGGAAGAATTCTCCTATAATTCACCCCTCCACTTT.

This clonotype was seen repeatedly, ten times or more. The chain joins TRBV20-1 to TRBJ1-2, with 10 bases fitting TRBD1. This CDR3 region has 15 residues. CDR1 is DFQATT and CDR2 is SNEGSKA in the germline V gene (reference sequence). Losses at the gene ends were 2 bases for V and 8 bases for J; bases not matched to a gene: 11. The CDR3 reads CSARNKDRGSNGYTF. The DNA of the CDR3 is TGCAGTGCTAGAAATAAGGACAGGGGGAGTAACGGCTACACCTTC.

The rearrangement links TRBV20-1 to TRBJ1-6; maybe TRBD1 (5 bases). The germline V gene has CDR1 DFQATT and CDR2 SNEGSKA (reference sequence). The CDR3 sequence is 12 residues long. The CDR3 spells CSVGRMNSPLHF. For the CDR3, the DNA is TGCAGCGTGGGACGGATGAATTCACCCCTCCACTTT.

This chain joins TRBV20-1 and TRBJ2-7, with a weak D call TRBD2 (5 bases). CDR1 and CDR2 from the germline V gene are DFQATT and SNEGSKA (reference sequence). The CDR3 has 13 amino acids. The ends were cut back, 5 bases at V and 4 bases at J, with 15 bases in the middle. The chain's CDR3 is CSAGSSRLYEQYF. The CDR3 nucleotides are TGCAGTGCTGGGAGTTCGCGCCTTTACGAGCAGTACTTC.

CDR3 sequence (DNA): TGTGCCATCGCGGGACAGGGAAACTATGGCTACACCTTC. It is translated as CAIAGQGNYGYTF. The V gene is TRBV15, the J gene TRBJ1-2; 9 bases map to TRBD1. Germline trimming cut 10 bases from V and 2 bases from J; bases unmatched to any gene: 5. The CDR3 is 13 amino acids. The germline gives CDR1 LNHNV, CDR2 YYDKDF (reference sequence). The full variable domain, with the rest looked up from reference TRBV15 and TRBJ1-2, is DAMVIQNPRYQVTQFGKPVTLSCSQTLNHNVMYWYQQKSSQAPKLLFHYYDKDFNNEADTPDNFQSRRPNTSFCFLDIRSPGLGDTAMYLCAIAGQGNYGYTFGSGTRLTVV.

This clonotype occurred a few times. The chain has TRBV7-2 and TRBJ2-7; the match to TRBD2 covers 11 bases. This CDR3 is 11 amino acids long. V lost 6 bases to trimming and J lost 9 bases; unmatched junction nucleotides: 1. Germline CDR1 SGHTA, CDR2 FQGNSA. CDR3 sequence: CASSLAGGQYF. CDR3 nucleotide sequence: TGTGCCAGCAGTCTAGCGGGGGGGCAGTACTTC.

This clonotype was seen a few times. This chain joins TRBV20-1 and TRBJ2-7; the match to TRBD2 covers 9 bases. After removal of 2 bases from V and 0 bases from J, the junction contained 8 bases not matched to a gene. The CDR3 has 16 residues. CDR1 is DFQATT and CDR2 is SNEGSKA in the germline V gene (reference sequence). CDR3 protein: CSARHSGGPSSYEQYF. As DNA, the CDR3 is TGCAGTGCTAGACATAGCGGGGGCCCGAGCTCCTACGAGCAGTACTTC.

Many counts were recorded for this clonotype. The chain carries TRBV10-3 and TRBJ1-1, with D hard to call. The germline gives CDR1 ENHRY, CDR2 SYGVKD. The CDR3 totals 13 residues. V lost 3 bases to trimming and J lost 1 base, with 6 bases between them. CDR3 bases: TGTGCCATCAGTGAAGACCCGAACACTGAAGCTTTCTTT. As protein: CAISEDPNTEAFF.

This clonotype was seen ten or more times. The J gene is TRBJ1-1, the V gene TRBV7-9; D gene uncertain. This CDR3 is built from 14 residues. Germline lookup yields CDR1 SEHNR and CDR2 FQNEAQ (reference sequence). V lost 5 bases to trimming and J lost 0 bases, with 10 bases between them. CDR3 amino acids: CASSMGNVNTEAFF. Written as DNA, the CDR3 is TGTGCCAGCAGCATGGGAAACGTGAACACTGAAGCTTTCTTT.

This clonotype showed up many times. The chain carries TRBV10-3 and TRBJ1-2; TRBD1 agrees at 9 bases. CDR3 length: 13 amino acids. Germline V gives CDR1 ENHRY, CDR2 SYGVKD. Trimming cost V 10 bases and J 2 bases; bases outside gene matches: 5. The CDR3, as DNA: TGTGCCAGCGAAGGACAGGGGAACTATGGCTACACCTTC. Encoded protein: CASEGQGNYGYTF.

The CDR3 reads CASSAPWTGQETQYF. DNA for the CDR3: TGTGCCAGCAGCGCACCTTGGACAGGCCAAGAGACCCAGTACTTC. The chain has TRBV7-2 and TRBJ2-5, with 7 bases identical to TRBD1. Germline trimming cut 5 bases from V and 1 base from J; bases unmatched to any gene: 7. The CDR3 sequence is 15 residues long. CDR1 is SGHTA, CDR2 FQGNSA, per germline. Drawing the rest from reference TRBV7-2 and TRBJ2-5, the complete variable domain is GAGVSQSPSNKVTEKGKDVELRCDPISGHTALYWYRQSLGQGLEFLIYFQGNSAPDKSGLPSDRFSAERTGGSVSTLTIQRTQQEDSAVYLCASSAPWTGQETQYFGPGTRLLVL.

This chain uses TRBV29-1 with TRBJ2-1; the match to TRBD1 covers 10 bases. V was clipped by 6 bases and J by 4 bases; unmatched bases: 6. There are 14 residues in the CDR3. Germline V CDR1 and CDR2: SQVTM, ANQGSEA. The CDR3 reads CSVEDRGLYNEQFF. In nucleotides, the CDR3 is TGCAGCGTGGAGGACAGGGGGTTGTACAATGAGCAGTTCTTC.

This clonotype came up a few times. V is TRBV6-2 or TRBV6-3 and J is TRBJ1-2; D uncertain. The CDR3 loop spans 11 amino acids. Between the trimmed V and J ends, which lost 11 bases and 5 bases, there was a span of 12 bases. In germline, CDR1 is MNHEY, CDR2 SVGEGT. The CDR3 is CAASESYGYTF. The CDR3 nucleotides are TGTGCCGCCTCGGAGAGTTATGGCTACACCTTC.

This clonotype was found many times. The chain employs TRBV6-2 or TRBV6-3 and TRBJ2-1; 11 nucleotides line up with TRBD2. After removal of 0 bases from V and 6 bases from J, the junction contained 10 bases not matched to a gene. Germline CDR1 and CDR2: MNHEY and SVGEGT. The CDR3 consists of 18 residues. The CDR3 here is CASSYSPRTSGYLNEQFF. The CDR3 nucleotides are TGTGCCAGCAGTTACTCGCCCAGGACTAGCGGGTACCTCAATGAGCAGTTCTTC.

This sequence joins TRBV20-1 and TRBJ2-1, with D tentatively TRBD2 (6 bases). The germline V and J ends were trimmed by 3 bases and 6 bases, with 18 bases remaining between them. The CDR3 has 15 amino acids. Germline values: CDR1 DFQATT, CDR2 SNEGSKA (reference sequence). DNA of the CDR3: TGCAGTGCTAGGGTCTCCGGGAGAATCTTCAATGAGCAGTTCTTC. This translates into CSARVSGRIFNEQFF.

The rearrangement uses TRBV20-1 and TRBJ2-7, with 10 bases lining up with TRBD1. The J segment lost 9 bases and the V segment lost 3 bases, leaving 8 bases of the junction unmatched. The germline gives CDR1 DFQATT, CDR2 SNEGSKA (reference sequence). The length of the CDR3 is 13 residues. CDR3 sequence: CSAREGQGFVQYF. In DNA form, the CDR3 reads TGCAGTGCTAGGGAGGGACAGGGGTTTGTGCAGTACTTC.

The chain recombines TRBV4-3 with TRBJ1-2, with TRBD1 identical over 8 bases. Trimming at V came to 0 bases and at J to 8 bases, leaving 14 bases not matched to a gene. CDR3 length: 17 amino acids. CDR1 is LGHNA and CDR2 is YSLEER in the germline V gene. The CDR3 loop is CASSQEMYQGQGGGYTF. In DNA form, the CDR3 reads TGCGCCAGCAGCCAAGAAATGTATCAAGGACAGGGTGGAGGCTACACCTTC.

This chain links TRBV4-2 with TRBJ1-2; the D gene is possibly TRBD1 (5 bases). This CDR3 comprises 15 residues. CDR1 and CDR2 from the germline V gene are LGHNA and YNFKEQ. V was pared by 2 bases and J by 5 bases, with 15 bases between. The CDR3 nucleotides read TGTGCCAGCAGCCAAAAGGAGTCCTGGGGGTATGGCTACACCTTC. As protein: CASSQKESWGYGYTF.

This clonotype was counted many times. V usage is TRBV6-2 or TRBV6-3 and J usage is TRBJ2-1; D is unresolved. V lost 1 base, J lost 9 bases, and 4 bases lay in between. The CDR3 runs to 11 residues. CDR1 MNHEY and CDR2 SVGEGT come from the germline V gene. This chain's CDR3 is CASSYFGEQFF. CDR3 coding DNA: TGTGCCAGCAGTTACTTTGGTGAGCAGTTCTTC.

This clonotype was observed many times. The DNA for the CDR3 is TGCAGCGTTGTTTTGGGACAGGGATCCTCCTACGAGCAGTACTTC. Translation gives CSVVLGQGSSYEQYF. The V and J genes are TRBV29-1 and TRBJ2-7; 9 nucleotides agree with TRBD1. With 4 bases clipped from V and 0 bases from J, the junction kept 7 bases outside the gene matches. Germline assignment: CDR1 SQVTM and CDR2 ANQGSEA. This CDR3 comprises 15 residues.

This clonotype was picked up many times. The V and J genes are TRBV29-1 and TRBJ2-3; D gene ambiguous. The V gene's germline CDR1 is SQVTM and CDR2 ANQGSEA. V was cut by 4 bases and J by 0 bases, with 11 bases left in between. This CDR3 comprises 14 residues. DNA for the CDR3: TGCAGCGTTGGCGAAGTCTTTAGCACAGATACGCAGTATTTT. This gives the protein CSVGEVFSTDTQYF.